Listed below are T cell receptor beta chains from one sample, sequenced in a study of T-cell reconstitution after alpha-beta-depleted transplantation in children. Each CDR3 protein is one row after TCRdb ran MiXCR on the PCR reads. The sample holds a few hundred thousand distinct CDR3 sequences, roughly 25% seen once. The sequences come from PBMCs, collected before TCRalphabeta/CD19-depleted stem cell transplant. Receptor source: a girl aged 2 to 9 with Fanconi anemia, due to receive a stem cell transplant. Both conserved end residues are part of each CDR3. The D gene is left open where the match is weak. Where a row states a size, it is once, few, many or the class of an expanded clone; other rows omit it.

>TRBV12-3/TRBV12-4|NA|TRBJ2-5|NA
TGTGCCAGCAGTTTGACGAAAGAGACCCAGTACTTC
CASSLTKETQYF
>TRBV20-1|few|TRBJ2-1|TRBD2
TGCAGTGTATCCGGGACTAGGTACAATGAGCAGTTCTTC
CSVSGTRYNEQFF
>TRBV20-1|NA|TRBJ1-5|TRBD1
TGCAGTACCGAGGACAGGGGCCTCAATCAGCCCCAGCATTTT
CSTEDRGLNQPQHF
>TRBV2|many|TRBJ2-1|NA
TGTGCCAGCAGTGTTGTACCGGGGAGCGTCTACAATGAGCAGTTCTTC
CASSVVPGSVYNEQFF
>TRBV12-3/TRBV12-4|NA|TRBJ2-2|NA
TGTGCCAGCAGACTACAGGGTTCCACCGGGGAGCTGTTTTTT
CASRLQGSTGELFF
>TRBV18|few|TRBJ2-7|NA
TGTGCCAGCTCACCCATCCCGGACTCCCCCTACGAGCAGTACTTC
CASSPIPDSPYEQYF
>TRBV24-1|many|TRBJ2-3|NA
TGTGCCACCAGTGACATTGGGACAGATACGCAGTATTTT
CATSDIGTDTQYF
>TRBV11-2|NA|TRBJ2-7|NA
TGTGCCAGCAGCTTTTCGGGAGATAATAACTACGAGCAGTACTTC
CASSFSGDNNYEQYF
>TRBV18|NA|TRBJ1-2|NA
TGTGCCAGCTCACCACCGGAATCTCGATTGGATGGCTACACCTTC
CASSPPESRLDGYTF
>TRBV18|many|TRBJ2-1|TRBD2
TGTGCCAGCTCACCGGGACTAGCGGGTCCGGCGCGTTACAATGAGCAGTTCTTC
CASSPGLAGPARYNEQFF
>TRBV5-1|NA|TRBJ2-2|TRBD2
TGCGCCAGCAGCCTGGGACTAGCGGTTTTGAACACCGGGGAGCTGTTTTTT
CASSLGLAVLNTGELFF
>TRBV20-1|NA|TRBJ1-3|NA
TGCAGTGCCCCACAGGGATTTGGAAACACCATATATTTT
CSAPQGFGNTIYF
>TRBV10-2|NA|TRBJ2-1|TRBD2
TGCGCCAGCAGTGCACCGGGACTAGCGGCGAATGAGAAGTTCTTC
CASSAPGLAANEKFF
>TRBV20-1|once|TRBJ2-7|NA
TGCAGTGCCGAATCGAGAGGGACCTACGAGCAGTACTTC
CSAESRGTYEQYF
>TRBV20-1|many|TRBJ2-3|NA
TGCAGTGCACCGGGACTCACCTTCACAGATACGCAGTATTTT
CSAPGLTFTDTQYF
>TRBV12-3/TRBV12-4|many|TRBJ2-1|TRBD2
TGTGCCAGCAGTTTATGGACTAGCAGGGATGAGCAGTTCTTC
CASSLWTSRDEQFF
>TRBV20-1|many|TRBJ2-7|NA
TGCAGTGCTAAAGAGGGGACGGCCACCTACGAGCAGTACTTC
CSAKEGTATYEQYF
>TRBV7-2|many|TRBJ2-3|NA
TGTGCCAGCAGCTCAACCGGGACCCCCACAGATACGCAGTATTTT
CASSSTGTPTDTQYF
>TRBV28|many|TRBJ2-1|NA
TGTGCCAGCACTTGGGGTAGCTTCCCTGAGCAGTTCTTC
CASTWGSFPEQFF
>TRBV5-1|many|TRBJ2-1|TRBD1
TGCGCCAGCAGCTTTTACAGGGGTGACAATGAGCAGTTCTTC
CASSFYRGDNEQFF
>TRBV20-1|few|TRBJ2-1|TRBD1
TGCAGTGCAACGGACAGGGGACAGTTCTTC
CSATDRGQFF
>TRBV6-5|many|TRBJ1-2|NA
TGTGCCAGCAGTTACTCTCCAACCCGGGACTTGAGCTATGGCTACACCTTC
CASSYSPTRDLSYGYTF
>TRBV3-1|NA|TRBJ2-4|TRBD1
TGTGCCAGCAGCCAAGAGGGACAGGGAACCAAAAACATTCAGTACTTC
CASSQEGQGTKNIQYF
>TRBV4-1|NA|TRBJ2-1|TRBD2
TGCGCCAGCAGCCCATCGGGGATCGAGCGGGAGGGGAATGAGCAGTTCTTC
CASSPSGIEREGNEQFF